This T cell receptor beta chain was recorded in a study of CD8 T cells in Susac syndrome. Reverse transcription of about 0.45 to 1 ug RNA used random hexamers. An immunoSEQ multiplex PCR generated amplified TCR beta CDR3 products spanning 54 Vbeta and 13 Jbeta. TCRdb re-called the immunoSEQ multiplex PCR reads with MiXCR, one entry per CDR3 protein. The sample shows hundreds of thousands of distinct CDR3 sequences, roughly 81% of them seen only once. Relapsing-remitting disease, either stable or active, was present in the treatment-naive patients who were the multiple sclerosis controls. The CD8+ and CD4+ T cells were negatively isolated, with the TEMRA cells enriched by FACS. Overall study findings and caveats: In its TCR sequencing and HLA analysis, the study acknowledged that the number of individuals was relatively small.

CDR3 length equals 13 residues. The V gene lost 7 bases and the J gene lost 4 bases, with 13 bases spanning the gap. CDR1 and CDR2 from the germline V gene are LNHDA and SQIVND (reference sequence). This clonotype appeared once. Antigen unknown. The rearrangement uses TRBV19 and TRBJ1-1; a possible D gene is TRBD1 (6 bases). The origin of this receptor is a human donor with multiple sclerosis. The material sequenced was CD8+ T cells from PBMCs. In nucleotides, the CDR3 is TGTGCCAGTACCATACAGGGAGGCACTGAAGCTTTCTTT. Its translation: CASTIQGGTEAFF.